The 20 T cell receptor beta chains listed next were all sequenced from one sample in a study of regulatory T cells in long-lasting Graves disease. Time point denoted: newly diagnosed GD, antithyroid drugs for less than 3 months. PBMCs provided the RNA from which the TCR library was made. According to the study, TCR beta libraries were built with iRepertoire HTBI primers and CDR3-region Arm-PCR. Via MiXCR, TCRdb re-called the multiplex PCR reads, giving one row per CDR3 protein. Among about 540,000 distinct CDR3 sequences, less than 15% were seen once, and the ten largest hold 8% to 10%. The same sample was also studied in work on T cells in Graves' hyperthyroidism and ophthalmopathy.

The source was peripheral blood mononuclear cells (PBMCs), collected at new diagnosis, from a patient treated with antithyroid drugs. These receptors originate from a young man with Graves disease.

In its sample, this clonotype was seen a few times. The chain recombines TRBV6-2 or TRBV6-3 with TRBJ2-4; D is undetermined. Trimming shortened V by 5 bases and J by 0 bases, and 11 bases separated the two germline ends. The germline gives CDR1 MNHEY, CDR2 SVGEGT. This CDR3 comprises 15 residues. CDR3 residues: CASSQGRIAKNIQYF. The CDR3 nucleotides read TGTGCCAGCAGTCAAGGACGAATAGCCAAAAACATTCAGTACTTC.

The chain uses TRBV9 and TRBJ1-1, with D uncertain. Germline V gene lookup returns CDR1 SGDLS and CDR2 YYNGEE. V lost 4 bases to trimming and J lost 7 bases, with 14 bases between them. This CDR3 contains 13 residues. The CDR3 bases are TGTGCCAGCAGCTATATTACGGGGATTGAAGCTTTCTTT. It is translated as CASSYITGIEAFF.

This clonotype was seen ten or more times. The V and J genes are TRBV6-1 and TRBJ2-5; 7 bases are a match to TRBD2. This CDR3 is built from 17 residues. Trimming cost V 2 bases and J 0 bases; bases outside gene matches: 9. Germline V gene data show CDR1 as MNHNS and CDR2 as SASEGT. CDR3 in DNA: TGTGCCAGCAGTGAACCCGGGGGAGGGTGGAACCAAGAGACCCAGTACTTC. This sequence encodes CASSEPGGGWNQETQYF.

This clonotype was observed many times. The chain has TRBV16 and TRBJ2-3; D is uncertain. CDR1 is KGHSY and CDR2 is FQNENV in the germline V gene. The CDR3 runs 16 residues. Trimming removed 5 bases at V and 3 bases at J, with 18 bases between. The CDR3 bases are TGTGCCAGCAGCTCACAGCAAAGGATTAGGACAGATACGCAGTATTTT. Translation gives CASSSQQRIRTDTQYF. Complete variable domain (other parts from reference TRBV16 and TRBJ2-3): GEEVAQTPKHLVRGEGQKAKLYCAPIKGHSYVFWYQQVLKNEFKFLISFQNENVFDETGMPKERFSAKCLPNSPCSLEIQATKLEDSAVYFCASSSQQRIRTDTQYFGPGTRLTVL.

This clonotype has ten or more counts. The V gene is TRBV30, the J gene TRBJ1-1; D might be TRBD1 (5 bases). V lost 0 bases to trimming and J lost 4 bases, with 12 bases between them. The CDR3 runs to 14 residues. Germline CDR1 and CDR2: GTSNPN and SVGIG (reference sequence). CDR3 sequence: CAWSVRRVGTEAFF. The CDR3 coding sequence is TGTGCCTGGAGTGTACGCAGGGTGGGCACTGAAGCTTTCTTT.

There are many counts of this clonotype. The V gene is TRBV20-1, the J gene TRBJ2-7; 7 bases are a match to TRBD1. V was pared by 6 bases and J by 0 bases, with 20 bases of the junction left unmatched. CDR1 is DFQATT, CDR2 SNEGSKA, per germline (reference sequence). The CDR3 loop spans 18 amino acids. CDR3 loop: CSASGTAVDLRSSYEQYF. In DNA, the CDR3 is TGCAGTGCGTCCGGGACAGCGGTGGACCTCAGATCCTCCTACGAGCAGTACTTC.

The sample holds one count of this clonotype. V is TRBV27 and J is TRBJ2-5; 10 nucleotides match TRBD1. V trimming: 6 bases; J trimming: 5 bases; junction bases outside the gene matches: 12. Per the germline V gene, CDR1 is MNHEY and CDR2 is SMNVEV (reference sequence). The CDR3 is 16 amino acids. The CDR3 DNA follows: TGTGCCAGCAGCCGACAGGGGGCAGGCATCGGGGAGACCCAGTACTTC. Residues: CASSRQGAGIGETQYF.

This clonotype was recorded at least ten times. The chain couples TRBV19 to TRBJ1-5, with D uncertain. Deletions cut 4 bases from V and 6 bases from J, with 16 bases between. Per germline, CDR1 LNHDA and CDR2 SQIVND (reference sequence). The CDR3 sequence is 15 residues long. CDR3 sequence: CASSTREVVVQPQHF. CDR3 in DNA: TGTGCCAGTAGTACCCGTGAGGTTGTGGTTCAGCCCCAGCATTTT. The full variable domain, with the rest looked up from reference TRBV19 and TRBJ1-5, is DGGITQSPKYLFRKEGQNVTLSCEQNLNHDAMYWYRQDPGQGLRLIYYSQIVNDFQKGDIAEGYSVSREKKESFPLTVTSAQKNPTAFYLCASSTREVVVQPQHFGDGTRLSIL.

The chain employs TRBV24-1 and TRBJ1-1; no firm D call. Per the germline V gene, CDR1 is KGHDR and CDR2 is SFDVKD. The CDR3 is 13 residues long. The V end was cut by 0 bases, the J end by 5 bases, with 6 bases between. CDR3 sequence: CATSDLQATEAFF. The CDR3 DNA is TGTGCCACCAGTGATTTGCAAGCGACTGAAGCTTTCTTT.

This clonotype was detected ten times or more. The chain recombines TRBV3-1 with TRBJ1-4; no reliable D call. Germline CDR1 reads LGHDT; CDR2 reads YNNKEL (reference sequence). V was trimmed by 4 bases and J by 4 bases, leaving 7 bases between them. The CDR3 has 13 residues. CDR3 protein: CASSPSLNEKLFF. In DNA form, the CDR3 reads TGTGCCAGCAGCCCCAGCCTTAATGAAAAACTGTTTTTT.

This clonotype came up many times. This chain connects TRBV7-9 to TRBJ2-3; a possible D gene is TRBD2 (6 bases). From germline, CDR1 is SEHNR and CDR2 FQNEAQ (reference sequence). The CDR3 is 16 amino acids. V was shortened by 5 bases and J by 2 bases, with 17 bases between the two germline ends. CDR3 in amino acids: CASSPRSGPFTDTQYF. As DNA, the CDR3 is TGTGCCAGCAGCCCCAGGAGCGGGCCCTTCACAGATACGCAGTATTTT.

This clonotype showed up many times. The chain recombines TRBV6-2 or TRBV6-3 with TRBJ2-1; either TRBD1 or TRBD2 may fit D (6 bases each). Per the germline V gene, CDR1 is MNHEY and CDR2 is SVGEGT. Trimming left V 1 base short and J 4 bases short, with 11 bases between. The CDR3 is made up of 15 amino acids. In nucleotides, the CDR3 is TGTGCCAGCAGTTACTTAGGGGGGAGATACAATGAGCAGTTCTTC. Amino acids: CASSYLGGRYNEQFF.

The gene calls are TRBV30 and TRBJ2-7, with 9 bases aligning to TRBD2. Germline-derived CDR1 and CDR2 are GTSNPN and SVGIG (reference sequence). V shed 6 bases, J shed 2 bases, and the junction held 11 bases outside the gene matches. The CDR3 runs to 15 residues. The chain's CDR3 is CACRGRASGTYEQYF. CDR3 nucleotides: TGTGCCTGCCGCGGAAGGGCTAGCGGGACCTACGAGCAGTACTTC.

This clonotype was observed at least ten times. CDR3 sequence reads: CASSLMPLRAVYEQYF. The CDR3 region has the DNA TGTGCCAGCAGTTTAATGCCGCTCAGGGCAGTCTACGAGCAGTACTTC. The rearrangement joins TRBV28 to TRBJ2-7; D perhaps matches TRBD1 (5 bases). This CDR3 spans 16 amino acids. Germline CDR1 is MDHEN and CDR2 is SYDVKM. The germline V and J ends were trimmed by 2 bases and 3 bases, with 17 bases remaining between them.

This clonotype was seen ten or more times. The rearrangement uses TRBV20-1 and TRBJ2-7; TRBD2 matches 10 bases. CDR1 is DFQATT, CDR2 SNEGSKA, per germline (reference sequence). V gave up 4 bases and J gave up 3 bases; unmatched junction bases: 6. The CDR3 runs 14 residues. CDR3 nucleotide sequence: TGCAGTGCTAAGCTCCCTAGCGGGAGCTACGAGCAGTACTTC. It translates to CSAKLPSGSYEQYF.

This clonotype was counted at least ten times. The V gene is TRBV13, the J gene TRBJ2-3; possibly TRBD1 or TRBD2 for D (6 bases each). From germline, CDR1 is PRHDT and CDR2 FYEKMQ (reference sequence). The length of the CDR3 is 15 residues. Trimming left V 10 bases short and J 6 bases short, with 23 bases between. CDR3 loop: CATNPGGLQRDTQYF. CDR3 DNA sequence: TGTGCCACCAACCCCGGGGGCCTCCAGAGGGATACGCAGTATTTT.

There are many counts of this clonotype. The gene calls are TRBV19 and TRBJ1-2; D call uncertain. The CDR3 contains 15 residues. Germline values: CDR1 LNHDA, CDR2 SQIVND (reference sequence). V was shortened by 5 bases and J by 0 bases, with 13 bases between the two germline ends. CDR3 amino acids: CASSPDTFSNYGYTF. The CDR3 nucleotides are TGTGCCAGTAGTCCCGACACCTTCTCTAACTATGGCTACACCTTC.

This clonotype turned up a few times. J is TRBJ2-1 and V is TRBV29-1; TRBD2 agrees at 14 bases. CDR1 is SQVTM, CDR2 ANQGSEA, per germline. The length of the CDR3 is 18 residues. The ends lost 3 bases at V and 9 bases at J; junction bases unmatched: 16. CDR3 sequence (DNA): TGCAGCGTTGAGAGGGCAGGGGGGACTAGCGGGAGAGGGGGTGAGCAGTTCTTC. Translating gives CSVERAGGTSGRGGEQFF.

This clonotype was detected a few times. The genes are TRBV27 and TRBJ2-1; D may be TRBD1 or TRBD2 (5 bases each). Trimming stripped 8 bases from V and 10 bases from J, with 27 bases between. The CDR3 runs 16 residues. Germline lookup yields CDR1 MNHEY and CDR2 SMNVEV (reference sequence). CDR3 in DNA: TGTGCCAGCGGGACCAGAATGATGACCACCTACTACGAGCAGTTCTTC. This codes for CASGTRMMTTYYEQFF.

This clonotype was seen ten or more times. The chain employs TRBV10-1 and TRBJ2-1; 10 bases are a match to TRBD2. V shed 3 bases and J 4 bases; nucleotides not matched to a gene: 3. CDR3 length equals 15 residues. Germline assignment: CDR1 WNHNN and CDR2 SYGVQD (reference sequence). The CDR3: CASSESLAGYNEQFF. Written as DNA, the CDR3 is TGCGCCAGCAGTGAATCACTAGCGGGGTACAATGAGCAGTTCTTC.